The present entry profiles one TCR beta chain with its context. The V and J ends lost 6 bases and 7 bases, in that order; junction bases with no gene match: 9. This CDR3 has 14 residues. Germline values: CDR1 SNHLY, CDR2 FYNNEI. The entry originates in a study of blood T cell repertoires in COVID-19. Authors' analysis steps: Amplifying reference gene primers gave estimates of nucleated cell counts. Sequencing used immunoSEQ multiplex PCR; TCRdb keeps in-frame clones, though not all of them. The DNA gave D and trimming, while V, J and clone size come from that table. The repertoire holds about 280,000 clones, with approximately 86% as singletons.

The clonotype originates from a woman between 25 and 40 years old who had recovered from COVID-19. Source material: peripheral blood. The chain combines TRBV2 with TRBJ2-7; 10 bases line up with TRBD1. The CDR3 nucleotides read TGTGCCAGCAGCAGACAGGGGGCACCGGGGGAGCAGTACTTC. This translates into CASSRQGAPGEQYF.